The 11 T cell receptor beta chains reported below all come from one sample, sequenced in a study of Ad26.COV2.S vaccination and SARS-CoV-2 variants. Generated by immunoSEQ multiplex PCR, the TCRdb table keeps only in-frame clones and is missing some. The table includes 500,000 or so clones, around 88% detected once. Sample treatment: 15 to 20 received Ad26.COV2.S at low or high dose, single or two shots; 5 received placebo; per-sample allocation not given. Samples were taken on day 63 after the first vaccine or placebo injection. This sample comprised peripheral blood, obtained in a trial of Ad26.COV2.S vaccine versus placebo. The receptors originated from a person aged 18-65 years who received the Ad26.COV2.S COVID-19 vaccine or a placebo.

The chain is built from TRBV4-2 and TRBJ2-1; D might be TRBD2 (6 bases). Trimming removed 0 bases at V and 6 bases at J, with 12 bases between. There are 15 residues in the CDR3. Germline assignment: CDR1 LGHNA and CDR2 YNFKEQ. CDR3 sequence reads: CASSQEGGSANEQFF. The CDR3 DNA reads as TGTGCCAGCAGCCAAGAAGGAGGGAGTGCCAATGAGCAGTTCTTC.

CDR3 DNA: TGTGCCAGCAGCGTATCAATTAGGGGTAACTATGGCTACACCTTC. Its protein is CASSVSIRGNYGYTF. The V gene is TRBV9, the J gene TRBJ1-2, with D possibly TRBD1 on 5 matching bases. The V end lost 1 base, the J end lost 1 base, and 11 bases lay between the germline ends. CDR1 and CDR2 from the germline V gene are SGDLS and YYNGEE. CDR3 size: 15 residues.

This sequence joins TRBV14 and TRBJ1-2; D not certain. From germline, CDR1 is SGHDN and CDR2 FVKESK. This CDR3 spans 15 amino acids. V was cut by 0 bases and J by 8 bases, with 16 bases left in between. Here the CDR3 reads CASSQEVGFLRGYTF. CDR3 nucleotide sequence: TGTGCCAGCAGCCAAGAAGTGGGGTTTCTAAGGGGCTACACCTTC.

V is TRBV4-3 and J is TRBJ1-5; D unresolved. This CDR3 is built from 15 residues. Trimming took 0 bases from V and 4 from J, leaving 10 bases between them. CDR1 and CDR2 (germline): LGHNA, YSLEER. The CDR3 loop reads CASSQDGPPNQPQHF. For the CDR3, the DNA is TGCGCCAGCAGCCAAGATGGCCCTCCTAATCAGCCCCAGCATTTT.

With regard to this clone: The junction departs from germline at one end; a sequencing error may be responsible. The CDR3 loop reads CAGRMNTEAFF. The CDR3 DNA follows: TGCGCCGGCAGGATGAACACTGAAGCTTTCTTT. The chain links TRBV23-1 to TRBJ1-1, with D unresolved. TRBV23-1 is placed among ORFs of uncertain function. The CDR3 loop spans 11 amino acids.

V gene TRBV27 combines with J gene TRBJ1-3, with unresolved D. CDR1 MNHEY and CDR2 SMNVEV come from the germline V gene (reference sequence). The CDR3 is made up of 16 amino acids. Trimming removed 4 bases from V and 0 bases from J, with 13 bases in between. DNA of the CDR3: TGTGCCAGCAGTTCCACGGCCCCGGCCTCTGGAAACACCATATATTTT. It is translated as CASSSTAPASGNTIYF.

The gene calls are TRBV11-3 and TRBJ1-1; D not resolved. The CDR3 spans 13 residues. Deletions cut 2 bases from V and 6 bases from J, with 10 bases between. CDR1 and CDR2 from the germline V gene are SGHNT and YENEEA. Here the CDR3 reads CASSLTSWSEAFF. The CDR3, as DNA: TGTGCCAGCAGCTTAACGTCGTGGTCTGAAGCTTTCTTT.

This chain joins TRBV5-6 and TRBJ2-1; 13 nucleotides match TRBD2. CDR3 length: 16 amino acids. The V and J ends lost 3 bases and 4 bases, in that order; junction bases with no gene match: 4. Per the germline V gene, CDR1 is SGHDT and CDR2 is YYEEEE. The CDR3 region is CASSSGLAGPYNEQFF. For the CDR3, the DNA is TGTGCCAGCAGCTCGGGACTAGCGGGACCTTACAATGAGCAGTTCTTC.

This clone is a singleton in its sample. V is TRBV6-5 and J is TRBJ2-7; 7 bases are shared with TRBD1. J was trimmed by 9 bases and V by 5 bases; bases with no gene match: 10. Looked up from germline, CDR1 is MNHEY and CDR2 is SVGAGI. The CDR3 runs 13 residues. CDR3 region: CASSPAGGRGQYF. CDR3 bases: TGTGCCAGCAGTCCAGCAGGGGGACGGGGGCAGTACTTC.

This chain uses TRBV18 with TRBJ2-3; no clear D. Germline assignment: CDR1 KGHSH and CDR2 LQKENI. This CDR3 is 16 amino acids long. Deletions cut 2 bases from V and 0 bases from J, with 12 bases between. This CDR3 reads CASSPEVMTSTDTQYF. The CDR3 nucleotides read TGTGCCAGCTCACCAGAGGTGATGACTAGCACAGATACGCAGTATTTT.

V is TRBV5-1 and J is TRBJ2-6; D is ambiguous. Trimming took 7 bases from V and 0 from J, leaving 11 bases between them. CDR3 length equals 15 residues. The germline V gene encodes CDR1 SGHRS and CDR2 YFSETQ. The CDR3 reads CASQLEISGANVLTF. The DNA for the CDR3 is TGCGCCAGCCAACTTGAAATCTCTGGGGCCAACGTCCTGACTTTC.